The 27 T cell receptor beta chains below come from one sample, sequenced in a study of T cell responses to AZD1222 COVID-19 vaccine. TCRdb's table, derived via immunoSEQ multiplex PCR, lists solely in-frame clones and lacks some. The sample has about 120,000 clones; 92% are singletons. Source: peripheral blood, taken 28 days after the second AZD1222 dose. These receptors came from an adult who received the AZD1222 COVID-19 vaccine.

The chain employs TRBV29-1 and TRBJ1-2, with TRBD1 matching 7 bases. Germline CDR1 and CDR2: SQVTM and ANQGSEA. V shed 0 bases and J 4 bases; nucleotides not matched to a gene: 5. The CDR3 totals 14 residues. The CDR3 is CSVEDRGQGYGYTF. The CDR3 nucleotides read TGCAGCGTTGAAGATAGGGGGCAGGGCTATGGCTACACCTTC.

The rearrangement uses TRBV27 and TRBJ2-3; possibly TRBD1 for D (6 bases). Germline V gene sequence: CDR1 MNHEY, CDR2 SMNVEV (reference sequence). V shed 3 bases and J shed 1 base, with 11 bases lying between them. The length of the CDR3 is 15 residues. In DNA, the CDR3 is TGTGCCAGCAGTTTTTACAGGGTGGGCACAGATACGCAGTATTTT. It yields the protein CASSFYRVGTDTQYF.

The CDR3 loop is CASSESGTGNNEQFF. CDR3 DNA sequence: TGCGCCAGCAGTGAGTCGGGGACAGGGAACAATGAGCAGTTCTTC. V and J are TRBV10-1 and TRBJ2-1; 9 nucleotides align to TRBD1. The CDR3 runs to 15 residues. V lost 0 bases to trimming and J lost 5 bases; unmatched junction nucleotides: 2. The V gene's germline CDR1 is WNHNN and CDR2 SYGVQD (reference sequence).

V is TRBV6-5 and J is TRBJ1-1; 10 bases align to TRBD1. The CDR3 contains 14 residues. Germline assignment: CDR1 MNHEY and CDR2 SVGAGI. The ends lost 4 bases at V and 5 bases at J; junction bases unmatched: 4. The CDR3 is CASSFGTGATEAFF. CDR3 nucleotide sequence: TGTGCCAGCAGTTTTGGGACAGGGGCGACTGAAGCTTTCTTT.

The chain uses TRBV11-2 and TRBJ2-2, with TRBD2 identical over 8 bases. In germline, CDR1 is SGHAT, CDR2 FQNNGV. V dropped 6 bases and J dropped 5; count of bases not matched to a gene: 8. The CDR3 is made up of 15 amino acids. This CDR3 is CASRILREGTGELFF. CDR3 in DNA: TGTGCCAGCAGGATACTTCGGGAGGGAACCGGGGAGCTGTTTTTT. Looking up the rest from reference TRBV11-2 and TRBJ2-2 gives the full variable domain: EAGVAQSPRYKIIEKRQSVAFWCNPISGHATLYWYQQILGQGPKLLIQFQNNGVVDDSQLPKDRFSAERLKGVDSTLKIQPAKLEDSAVYLCASRILREGTGELFFGEGSRLTVL.

The CDR3 loop is CASSEPIKNTEAFF. For the CDR3, the DNA is TGTGCCAGCAGTGAACCCATAAAGAACACTGAAGCTTTCTTT. The J gene is TRBJ1-1, the V gene TRBV6-1; D gene ambiguous. The CDR3 sequence is 14 residues long. Deletions cut 2 bases from V and 1 base from J, with 8 bases between. The germline CDR1 and CDR2 sequences are MNHNS and SASEGT.

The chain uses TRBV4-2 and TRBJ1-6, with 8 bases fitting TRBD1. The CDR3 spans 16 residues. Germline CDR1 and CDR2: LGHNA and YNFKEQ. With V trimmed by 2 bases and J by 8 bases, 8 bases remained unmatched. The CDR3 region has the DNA TGTGCCAGCAGCCAACAGAGGACAGGGTTTGATTCACCCCTCCACTTT. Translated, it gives CASSQQRTGFDSPLHF.

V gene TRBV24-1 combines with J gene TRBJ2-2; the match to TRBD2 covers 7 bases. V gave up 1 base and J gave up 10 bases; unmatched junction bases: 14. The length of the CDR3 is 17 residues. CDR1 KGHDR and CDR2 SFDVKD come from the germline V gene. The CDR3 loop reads CATSDFGGASGLVELFF. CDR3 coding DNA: TGTGCCACCAGTGATTTTGGCGGGGCTAGCGGACTCGTGGAGCTGTTTTTT.

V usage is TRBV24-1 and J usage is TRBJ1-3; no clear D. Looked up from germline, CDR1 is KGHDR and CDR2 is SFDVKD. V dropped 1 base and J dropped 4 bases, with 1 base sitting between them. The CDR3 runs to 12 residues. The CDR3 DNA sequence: TGTGCCACCAGTGATTTAGGAAACACCATATATTTT. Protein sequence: CATSDLGNTIYF.

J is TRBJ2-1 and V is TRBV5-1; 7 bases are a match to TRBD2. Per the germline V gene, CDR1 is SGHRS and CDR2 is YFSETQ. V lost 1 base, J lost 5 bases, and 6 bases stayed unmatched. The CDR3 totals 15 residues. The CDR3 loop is CASSLYAGVNNEQFF. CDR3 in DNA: TGCGCCAGCAGCTTGTATGCGGGAGTTAACAATGAGCAGTTCTTC.

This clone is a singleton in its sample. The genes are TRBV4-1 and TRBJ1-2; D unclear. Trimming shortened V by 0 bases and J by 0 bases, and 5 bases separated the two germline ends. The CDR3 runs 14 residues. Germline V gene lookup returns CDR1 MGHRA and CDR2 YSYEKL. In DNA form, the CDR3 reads TGCGCCAGCAGCCAAGAAGGACCTAACTATGGCTACACCTTC. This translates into CASSQEGPNYGYTF.

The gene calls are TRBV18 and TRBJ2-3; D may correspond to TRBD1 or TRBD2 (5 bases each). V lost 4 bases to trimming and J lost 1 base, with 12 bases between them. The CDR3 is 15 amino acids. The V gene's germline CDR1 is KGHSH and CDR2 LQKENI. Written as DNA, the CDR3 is TGTGCCAGCTCACTGGTCGGGACCGGCACAGATACGCAGTATTTT. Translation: CASSLVGTGTDTQYF.

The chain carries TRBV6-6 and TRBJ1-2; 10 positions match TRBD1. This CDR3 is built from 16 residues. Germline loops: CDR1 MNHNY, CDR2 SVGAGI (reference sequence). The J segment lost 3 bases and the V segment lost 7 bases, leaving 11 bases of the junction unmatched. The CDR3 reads CASIIDRGLGDYGYTF. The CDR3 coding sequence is TGTGCCAGCATAATAGACAGGGGGCTAGGGGACTATGGCTACACCTTC.

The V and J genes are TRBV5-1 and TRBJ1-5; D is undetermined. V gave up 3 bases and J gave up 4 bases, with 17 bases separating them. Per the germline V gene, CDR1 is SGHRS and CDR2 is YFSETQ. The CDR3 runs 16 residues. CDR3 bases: TGCGCCAGCAGCTCGCAGCCGGCAGGAGGAAATCAGCCCCAGCATTTT. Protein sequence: CASSSQPAGGNQPQHF.

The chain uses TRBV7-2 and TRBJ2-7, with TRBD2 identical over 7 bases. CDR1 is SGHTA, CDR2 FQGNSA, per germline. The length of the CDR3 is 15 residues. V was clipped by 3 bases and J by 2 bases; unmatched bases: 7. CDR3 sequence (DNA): TGTGCCAGCAGCTTCGGGTGGGGGGGTGCCTACGAGCAGTACTTC. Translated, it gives CASSFGWGGAYEQYF.

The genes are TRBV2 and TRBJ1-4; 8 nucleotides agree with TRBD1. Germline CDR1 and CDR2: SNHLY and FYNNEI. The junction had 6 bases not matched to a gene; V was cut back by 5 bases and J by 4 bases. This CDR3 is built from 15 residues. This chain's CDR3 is CASSIRGRDNEKLFF. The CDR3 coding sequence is TGTGCCAGCAGTATCAGGGGGCGCGATAATGAAAAACTGTTTTTT.

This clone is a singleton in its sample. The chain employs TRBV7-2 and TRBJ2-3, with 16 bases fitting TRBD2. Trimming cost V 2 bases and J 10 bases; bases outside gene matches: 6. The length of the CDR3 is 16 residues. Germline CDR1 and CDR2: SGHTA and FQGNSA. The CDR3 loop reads CASSLSGTSGRAAQYF. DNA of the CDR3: TGTGCCAGCAGCTTATCAGGGACTAGCGGGAGGGCCGCGCAGTATTTT.

The CDR3 DNA reads TGTGCCAGCACCTGGGACAGGGGCGATCAGCCCCAGCATTTT. This sequence encodes CASTWDRGDQPQHF. The chain uses TRBV7-9 and TRBJ1-5; 10 bases match TRBD1. The CDR3 has 14 residues. Trimming took 7 bases from V and 5 from J; bases not matched to a gene: 5. From germline, CDR1 is SEHNR and CDR2 FQNEAQ (reference sequence). The whole variable domain, remainder taken from reference TRBV7-9 and TRBJ1-5, is DTGVSQNPRHKITKRGQNVTFRCDPISEHNRLYWYRQTLGQGPEFLTYFQNEAQLEKSRLLSDRFSAERPKGSFSTLEIQRTEQGDSAMYLCASTWDRGDQPQHFGDGTRLSIL.

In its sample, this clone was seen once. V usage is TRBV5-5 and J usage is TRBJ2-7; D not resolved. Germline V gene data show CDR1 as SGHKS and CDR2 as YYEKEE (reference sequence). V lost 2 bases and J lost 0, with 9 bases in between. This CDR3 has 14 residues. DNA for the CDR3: TGTGCCAGCAGCTTTACAAGCTACTCCTACGAGCAGTACTTC. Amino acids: CASSFTSYSYEQYF.

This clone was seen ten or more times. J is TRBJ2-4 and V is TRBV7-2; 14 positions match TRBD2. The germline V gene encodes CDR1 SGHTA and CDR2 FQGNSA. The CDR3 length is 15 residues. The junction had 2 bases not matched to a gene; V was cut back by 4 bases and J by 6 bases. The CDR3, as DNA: TGTGCCAGCAGCTCCGGACTAGCGGGGGGAAACATTCAGTACTTC. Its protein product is CASSSGLAGGNIQYF.

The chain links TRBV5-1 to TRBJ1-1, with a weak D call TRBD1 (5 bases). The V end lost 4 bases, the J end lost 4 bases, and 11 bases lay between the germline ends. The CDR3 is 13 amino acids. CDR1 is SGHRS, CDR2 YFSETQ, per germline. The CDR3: CASSRDSGTEAFF. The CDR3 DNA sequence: TGCGCCAGCAGCAGGGACTCGGGCACTGAAGCTTTCTTT.

The CDR3 sequence: CATLSGGFGYTF. The DNA for the CDR3 is TGTGCCACTCTCTCTGGGGGGTTTGGCTACACCTTC. The chain combines TRBV6-5 with TRBJ1-2; tentative D call: TRBD1 (5 bases). The V gene's germline CDR1 is MNHEY and CDR2 SVGAGI. The CDR3 loop spans 12 amino acids. Trimming took off 10 bases at V and 7 bases at J, with 16 bases between the two ends.

The CDR3 sequence: CASRSNAGGSNEQYF. The CDR3 DNA is TGCGCCAGCAGATCGAACGCGGGAGGTAGCAACGAGCAGTACTTC. This chain connects TRBV5-1 to TRBJ2-7; 8 nucleotides agree with TRBD2. V gave up 5 bases and J gave up 5 bases; unmatched junction bases: 12. CDR3 length: 15 residues. Germline CDR1 reads SGHRS; CDR2 reads YFSETQ.

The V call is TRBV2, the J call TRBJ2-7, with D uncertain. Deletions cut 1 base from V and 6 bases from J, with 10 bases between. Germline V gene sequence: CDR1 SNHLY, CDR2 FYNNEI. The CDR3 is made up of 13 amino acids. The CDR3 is CASSEGAYREQYF. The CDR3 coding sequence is TGTGCCAGCAGTGAAGGGGCGTATCGCGAGCAGTACTTC. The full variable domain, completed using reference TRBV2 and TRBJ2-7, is EPEVTQTPSHQVTQMGQEVILRCVPISNHLYFYWYRQILGQKVEFLVSFYNNEISEKSEIFDDQFSVERPDGSNFTLKIRSTKLEDSAMYFCASSEGAYREQYFGPGTRLTVT.

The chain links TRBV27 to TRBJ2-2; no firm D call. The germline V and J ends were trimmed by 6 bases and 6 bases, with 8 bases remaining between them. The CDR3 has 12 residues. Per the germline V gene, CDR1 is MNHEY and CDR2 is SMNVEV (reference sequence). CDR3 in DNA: TGTGCCAGCAGGACAACATCCGGGGAGCTGTTTTTT. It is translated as CASRTTSGELFF.

CDR3: CASTSRGQVTEAFF. CDR3 in DNA: TGTGCCAGCACGTCCAGGGGGCAGGTCACTGAAGCTTTCTTT. This chain links TRBV3-1 (or the pseudogene TRBV3-2) with TRBJ1-1, with 8 nucleotides matching TRBD1. Per germline, CDR1 LGHDT and CDR2 YNNKEL (reference sequence). V lost 7 bases and J lost 4; bases outside the gene matches: 8. The CDR3 has 14 amino acids.

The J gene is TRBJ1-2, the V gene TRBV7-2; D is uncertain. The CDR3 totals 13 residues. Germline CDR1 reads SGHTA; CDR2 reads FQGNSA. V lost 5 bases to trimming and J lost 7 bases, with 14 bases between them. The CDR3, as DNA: TGTGCCAGCAGCCCTCCAGAGGGTGGTGGCTACACCTTC. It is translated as CASSPPEGGGYTF.